What follows describes a single TCR beta chain. Its antigen is unidentified. TCRdb's copy holds only in-frame clones and misses some; the assay was immunoSEQ multiplex PCR. The sample yields 750,000 to 1,000,000 clones, 92% seen once. These data belong to a study of shared clonotypes between healthy human individuals. The overall study: Three plates each covered CD4 naive and memory; CD8 naive two, CD8 memory one. Findings and limits, study-wide: Enrolling few donors narrowed the genetic and exposure-history diversity that was represented. What naive subsets generally showed was a larger estimated richness than memory subsets showed.

Naive CD8 cells lacked CD45RO, underwent positive selection for CCR7 and left out terminally differentiated effector memory CD45RA+ cells. The CDR3 is 17 residues long. The V and J ends lost 6 bases and 2 bases, in that order; junction bases with no gene match: 13. CDR1 is SGHTA, CDR2 FQGNSA, per germline. Sequencing used naive CD8+ T cells sorted from blood. This sequence was found in a man under 40 in good health. The V call is TRBV7-2, the J call TRBJ1-5; 7 bases fit TRBD1. Here the CDR3 reads CASSPLGGGYGNQPQHF. In DNA form, the CDR3 reads TGTGCCAGCAGTCCCCTGGGAGGGGGCTATGGCAATCAGCCCCAGCATTTT.